This section outlines one TCR beta chain sequence together with its context. The ends lost 5 bases at V and 6 bases at J; junction bases unmatched: 3. This CDR3 is 12 amino acids long. Per the germline V gene, CDR1 is WNHNN and CDR2 is SYGVQD (reference sequence). Original processing methods: Scientists estimated how many nucleated cells there were by amplifying reference gene primers. Sequencing used immunoSEQ multiplex PCR; TCRdb keeps in-frame clones, though not all of them. V and J calls and clone size are copied from that table; D and trimming were computed from the DNA. The repertoire holds roughly 250,000 clones, with 88% as singletons. The data were taken from a study of blood T cell repertoires in COVID-19. For the study at large: Sites across the United States, Italy and Spain contributed samples from acute and convalescent COVID-19. T cells, B-cell-depleted T cells, or PBMCs provided the cDNA or gDNA that served as material.

Specimen: peripheral blood. The V call is TRBV10-1, the J call TRBJ2-7; TRBD2 matches at 8 bases. The TCR comes from a woman aged 25 to 39 with acute or convalescent COVID-19. The CDR3 here is CASSSGSPEQYF. CDR3 bases: TGCGCCAGCAGTAGCGGGAGTCCCGAGCAGTACTTC.